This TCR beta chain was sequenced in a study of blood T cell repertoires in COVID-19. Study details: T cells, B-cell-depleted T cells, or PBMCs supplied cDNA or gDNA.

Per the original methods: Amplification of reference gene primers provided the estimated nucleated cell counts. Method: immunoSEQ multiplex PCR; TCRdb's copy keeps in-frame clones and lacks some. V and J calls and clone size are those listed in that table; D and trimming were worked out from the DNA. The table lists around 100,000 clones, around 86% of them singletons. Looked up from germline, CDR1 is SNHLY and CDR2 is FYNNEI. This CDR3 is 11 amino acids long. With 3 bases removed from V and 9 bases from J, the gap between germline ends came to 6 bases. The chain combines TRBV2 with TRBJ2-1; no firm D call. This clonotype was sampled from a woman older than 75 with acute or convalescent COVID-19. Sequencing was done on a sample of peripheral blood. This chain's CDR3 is CASSESFEQFF. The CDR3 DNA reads TGTGCCAGCAGTGAGAGCTTTGAGCAGTTCTTC.